The next 25 T cell receptor beta chains were all read from a single sample in a study of blood T cell repertoires in COVID-19 (dated by TCRdb to about 2020). Library prep was done by the immunoSEQ multiplex PCR assay. TCRdb mirrors the immuneACCESS table, restricted to in-frame sequences. Some clones are absent from its copies; in checked studies, under half trace to an unresolved V gene, and the reason for the others is unknown. The sample table contains roughly 230,000 clones; only one count was recorded for approximately 88% of them. Around 30% of the sample rests with the top ten. The specimen was peripheral blood. Receptors originate from a man aged 35 to 55 with acute or convalescent COVID-19.

This rearrangement joins TRBV5-1 to TRBJ2-3; weak D call: TRBD1 (6 bases). The CDR3 is made up of 16 amino acids. Between the trimmed V and J ends, which lost 4 bases and 8 bases, there was a span of 23 bases. The germline CDR1 and CDR2 sequences are SGHRS and YFSETQ. In DNA form, the CDR3 reads TGCGCCAGCAGCCCGGACCGGTCCGGACAGCCGGGTACGCAGTATTTT. This gives the protein CASSPDRSGQPGTQYF. Together with reference TRBV5-1 and TRBJ2-3, the CDR3 gives the full variable domain: KAGVTQTPRYLIKTRGQQVTLSCSPISGHRSVSWYQQTPGQGLQFLFEYFSETQRNKGNFPGRFSGRQFSNSRSEMNVSTLELGDSALYLCASSPDRSGQPGTQYFGPGTRLTVL.

The V and J genes are TRBV5-1 and TRBJ2-5; TRBD1 agrees at 8 bases. Trimming took 0 bases from V and 2 from J; bases not matched to a gene: 6. The germline V gene has CDR1 SGHRS and CDR2 YFSETQ. The CDR3 runs 16 residues. Written as DNA, the CDR3 is TGCGCCAGCAGCTTGGAAGCCAGGGGGCGTCAAGAGACCCAGTACTTC. It is translated as CASSLEARGRQETQYF.

The rearrangement uses TRBV11-2 and TRBJ2-3, with D possibly TRBD2 on 5 matching bases. The germline V and J ends were trimmed by 6 bases and 1 base, with 14 bases remaining between them. The CDR3 covers 15 residues. The germline gives CDR1 SGHAT, CDR2 FQNNGV. The CDR3 nucleotides are TGTGCCAGCAGACGGACTGGCCGCGGCACAGATACGCAGTATTTT. It translates to CASRRTGRGTDTQYF. Using reference TRBV11-2 and TRBJ2-3 for the parts outside the CDR3, the full variable domain is EAGVAQSPRYKIIEKRQSVAFWCNPISGHATLYWYQQILGQGPKLLIQFQNNGVVDDSQLPKDRFSAERLKGVDSTLKIQPAKLEDSAVYLCASRRTGRGTDTQYFGPGTRLTVL.

The CDR3 region is CASSSSDATNEKLFF. The CDR3 nucleotides read TGTGCCAGCAGCTCGTCAGATGCAACTAATGAAAAACTGTTTTTT. The chain recombines TRBV7-6 with TRBJ1-4; D remains ambiguous. The CDR3 runs 15 residues. Trimming removed 4 bases from V and 0 bases from J, with 9 bases in between. The germline CDR1 and CDR2 sequences are SGHVS and FNYEAQ.

The chain links TRBV2 to TRBJ1-1; D is ambiguous. The CDR3 sequence is 12 residues long. Germline V CDR1 and CDR2: SNHLY, FYNNEI. The V end lost 8 bases, the J end lost 5 bases, and 12 bases lay between the germline ends. The DNA of the CDR3 is TGTGCCAGCCGTCAGACTTTTACTGAAGCTTTCTTT. Translated: CASRQTFTEAFF.

This clone has just one count. The gene calls are TRBV6-5 and TRBJ1-1; 7 bases agree with TRBD1. With V trimmed by 6 bases and J by 2 bases, 3 bases remained unmatched. In germline, CDR1 is MNHEY, CDR2 SVGAGI. This CDR3 has 13 amino acids. CDR3 bases: TGTGCCAGCAGAAGGGACAGCAACACTGAAGCTTTCTTT. Its protein is CASRRDSNTEAFF.

The chain couples TRBV7-9 to TRBJ1-2; 9 nucleotides align to TRBD1. J gave up 4 bases and V 4 bases, and 4 bases lay outside the gene matches. CDR1 SEHNR and CDR2 FQNEAQ come from the germline V gene (reference sequence). CDR3 length equals 14 residues. The CDR3 spells CASSSETGGYGYTF. The DNA of the CDR3 is TGTGCCAGCAGCTCCGAGACAGGGGGCTATGGCTACACCTTC.

This chain joins TRBV6-1 and TRBJ2-7; 9 nucleotides line up with TRBD1. There are 15 residues in the CDR3. The V and J ends lost 1 base and 1 base, in that order; junction bases with no gene match: 2. Germline CDR1 is MNHNS and CDR2 is SASEGT. CDR3 sequence: CASSEGTGVSYEQYF. CDR3 nucleotide sequence: TGTGCCAGCAGTGAAGGGACAGGGGTATCCTACGAGCAGTACTTC.

The chain has TRBV4-2 and TRBJ1-2, with a possible D match to TRBD1 (6 bases). V lost 0 bases and J 1 base, leaving 15 bases between the germline ends. This CDR3 has 17 residues. Germline CDR1 reads LGHNA; CDR2 reads YNFKEQ. CDR3 protein: CASSQDREGVYNYGYTF. CDR3 in DNA: TGTGCCAGCAGCCAAGATCGGGAGGGGGTTTATAACTATGGCTACACCTTC.

This clone was counted only a few times. For the CDR3, the DNA is TGTGCCAGTAGAGACGGAGCCTATAATTCACCCCTCCACTTT. Translation gives CASRDGAYNSPLHF. V gene TRBV19 combines with J gene TRBJ1-6; D not certain. The CDR3 is made up of 14 amino acids. CDR1 is LNHDA, CDR2 SQIVND, per germline (reference sequence). With 6 bases removed from V and 2 bases from J, the gap between germline ends came to 8 bases.

V is TRBV9 and J is TRBJ2-7; 7 bases are shared with TRBD2. Germline values: CDR1 SGDLS, CDR2 YYNGEE. V lost 4 bases to trimming and J lost 5 bases; unmatched junction nucleotides: 9. CDR3 length: 14 residues. The CDR3 sequence is CASSLASGVHEQYF. Here the CDR3 DNA reads TGTGCCAGCAGCTTGGCTAGCGGAGTCCACGAGCAGTACTTC.

V and J are TRBV3-1 (or the pseudogene TRBV3-2) and TRBJ1-5; 8 bases map to TRBD1. This CDR3 is 15 amino acids long. The junction had 7 bases not matched to a gene; V was cut back by 3 bases and J by 6 bases. The germline V gene has CDR1 LGHDT and CDR2 YNNKEL (reference sequence). The CDR3 region is CASSQDHTGGQPQHF. The CDR3 DNA follows: TGTGCCAGCAGCCAGGATCATACAGGGGGTCAGCCCCAGCATTTT.

This chain uses TRBV5-1 with TRBJ1-6, with D perhaps TRBD1 (6 bases). This CDR3 region has 14 residues. Germline V lookup: CDR1 SGHRS, CDR2 YFSETQ. Between the trimmed V and J ends, which lost 4 bases and 8 bases, there was a span of 13 bases. The CDR3 here is CASSGGAGDSPLHF. The CDR3 DNA sequence: TGCGCCAGCAGCGGGGGCGCCGGGGATTCACCCCTCCACTTT.

This sequence joins TRBV18 and TRBJ2-7; 9 positions agree with TRBD2. The V gene end was trimmed by 3 bases and the J gene end by 2 bases; junction bases not matched to a gene: 8. This CDR3 contains 16 residues. In germline, CDR1 is KGHSH, CDR2 LQKENI. CDR3 sequence (DNA): TGTGCCAGCTCACCCCTCTCTAGCGGGGCCACCTACGAGCAGTACTTC. It is translated as CASSPLSSGATYEQYF.

V gene TRBV5-4 combines with J gene TRBJ2-2; D might be TRBD1 (6 bases). The CDR3 has 14 amino acids. CDR1 is SGHNT, CDR2 YYREEE, per germline (reference sequence). V was clipped by 4 bases and J by 5 bases, with 12 bases between them. The CDR3 loop is CASSQDSFTGELFF. DNA for the CDR3: TGTGCCAGCAGCCAGGACAGCTTTACCGGGGAGCTGTTTTTT.

This CDR3 is CASSLDRGSYEQYF. The CDR3 DNA reads TGTGCCAGCAGCTTAGACCGGGGCTCCTACGAGCAGTACTTC. V usage is TRBV7-2 and J usage is TRBJ2-7; possibly TRBD2 for D (5 bases). Germline V gives CDR1 SGHTA, CDR2 FQGNSA. The CDR3 totals 14 residues. V lost 1 base to trimming and J lost 0 bases, with 7 bases between them.

The chain recombines TRBV5-4 with TRBJ2-3; D gene ambiguous. Between the trimmed V and J ends, which lost 0 bases and 4 bases, there was a span of 6 bases. The germline V gene encodes CDR1 SGHNT and CDR2 YYREEE (reference sequence). This CDR3 is 13 amino acids long. The CDR3 region has the DNA TGTGCCAGCAGCTTGGCCCCCTCAGATACGCAGTATTTT. Encoded protein: CASSLAPSDTQYF.

The CDR3, as DNA: TGTGCTAGTGGGGACTCGGATACGCAGTATTTT. As protein: CASGDSDTQYF. This sequence joins TRBV12-5 and TRBJ2-3, with TRBD2 as a possible D gene (5 bases). Germline loops: CDR1 LGHNT, CDR2 FRNRAP. This CDR3 contains 11 residues. Trimming cost V 6 bases and J 6 bases, with 7 bases left between them. Full variable domain (outside the CDR3, taken from reference TRBV12-5 and TRBJ2-3): DARVTQTPRHKVTEMGQEVTMRCQPILGHNTVFWYRQTMMQGLELLAYFRNRAPLDDSGMPKDRFSAEMPDATLATLKIQPSEPRDSAVYFCASGDSDTQYFGPGTRLTVL.

The chain joins TRBV7-8 to TRBJ1-6; 10 bases fit TRBD1. The germline CDR1 and CDR2 sequences are SGHVS and FQNEAQ. The trim removed 1 base at V and 9 bases at J, leaving 3 bases unmatched. The CDR3 sequence is 15 residues long. This CDR3 is CASSLGDRGGSPLHF. The CDR3 coding sequence is TGTGCCAGCAGCTTAGGGGACAGGGGTGGTTCACCCCTCCACTTT. Using reference TRBV7-8 and TRBJ1-6 for the parts outside the CDR3, the full variable domain is GAGVSQSPRYKVAKRGQDVALRCDPISGHVSLFWYQQALGQGPEFLTYFQNEAQLDKSGLPSDRFFAERPEGSVSTLKIQRTQQEDSAVYLCASSLGDRGGSPLHFGNGTRLTVT.

This clone occurred once. The CDR3 spells CASRPGQGAETQYF. The CDR3 DNA reads TGTGCCAGCAGACCGGGACAGGGGGCGGAGACCCAGTACTTC. This chain uses TRBV6-5 with TRBJ2-5; 12 bases line up with TRBD1. Trimming at V came to 6 bases and at J to 5 bases, leaving 4 bases not matched to a gene. Germline V CDR1 and CDR2: MNHEY, SVGAGI. The CDR3 runs to 14 residues.

This clone was seen a single time. This chain joins TRBV18 and TRBJ2-2, with a tentative D call TRBD2 (6 bases). Germline assignment: CDR1 KGHSH and CDR2 LQKENI. The CDR3 spans 16 residues. V lost 3 bases to trimming and J lost 6 bases, with 17 bases between them. CDR3 bases: TGTGCCAGCTCACCTTTGGGAGGAGAGGATGCCGGGGAGCTGTTTTTT. Encoded protein: CASSPLGGEDAGELFF.

The chain is built from TRBV4-3 and TRBJ2-1; D is ambiguous. There are 13 residues in the CDR3. The ends were cut back, 1 base at V and 6 bases at J, with 7 bases in the middle. Germline V gene sequence: CDR1 LGHNA, CDR2 YSLEER. The CDR3 nucleotides are TGCGCCAGCAGCCAAGGCTATCGCAATGAGCAGTTCTTC. Translated: CASSQGYRNEQFF.

The chain uses TRBV7-9 and TRBJ1-1; D gene ambiguous. This CDR3 has 12 residues. The ends were cut back, 2 bases at V and 5 bases at J, with 6 bases in the middle. CDR1 and CDR2 (germline): SEHNR, FQNEAQ (reference sequence). CDR3 bases: TGTGCCAGCAGCTTAAGACTGACTGAAGCTTTCTTT. Translating it yields CASSLRLTEAFF.

With regard to this clone: The junction does not match germline at one end; this may be a read error. The genes are TRBV4-3 and TRBJ2-7; D is unclear. The CDR3 covers 15 residues. Looked up from germline, CDR1 is LGHNA and CDR2 is YSLEER. Here the CDR3 reads CASSQDDTGSFEQYF. CDR3 DNA sequence: TGCGCCAGCAGCCAAGATGATACGGGTTCCTTCGAGCAGTACTTC.

This clone was seen only a few times. The genes are TRBV12-3 or TRBV12-4 and TRBJ2-2; 7 positions match TRBD1. V gave up 7 bases and J gave up 7 bases; unmatched junction bases: 3. The length of the CDR3 is 12 residues. CDR3 coding DNA: TGTGCCAGCAAGACAGGGAACGGGGAGCTGTTTTTT. This translates into CASKTGNGELFF.